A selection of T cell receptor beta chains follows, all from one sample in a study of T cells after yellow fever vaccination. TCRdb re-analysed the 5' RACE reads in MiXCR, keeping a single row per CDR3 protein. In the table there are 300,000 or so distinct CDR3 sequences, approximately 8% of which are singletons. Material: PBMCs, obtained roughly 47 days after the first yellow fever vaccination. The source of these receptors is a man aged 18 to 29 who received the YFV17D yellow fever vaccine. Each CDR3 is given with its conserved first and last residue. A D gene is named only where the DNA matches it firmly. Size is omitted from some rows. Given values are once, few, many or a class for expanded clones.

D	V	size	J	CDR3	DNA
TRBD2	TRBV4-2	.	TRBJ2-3	CASSPTTSGWARDTQYF	TGTGCCAGCAGCCCTACTACTAGCGGGTGGGCCCGGGATACGCAGTATTTT
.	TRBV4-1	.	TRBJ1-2	CASSQAAAAGLYGYTF	TGCGCCAGCAGCCAAGCCGCGGCGGCGGGGCTTTATGGCTACACCTTC
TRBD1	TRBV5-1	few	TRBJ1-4	CASSAGTGSDEKLFF	TGCGCCAGCAGCGCCGGGACAGGGTCGGATGAAAAACTGTTTTTT
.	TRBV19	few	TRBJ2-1	CASTDAWHNEQFF	TGTGCCAGTACCGATGCGTGGCACAATGAGCAGTTCTTC
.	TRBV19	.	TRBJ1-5	CASGLLGPQHF	TGTGCCAGTGGTCTCCTGGGGCCCCAGCATTTT
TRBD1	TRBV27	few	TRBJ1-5	CASSLYRGHQPQHF	TGTGCCAGCAGTTTATACAGGGGGCATCAGCCCCAGCATTTT
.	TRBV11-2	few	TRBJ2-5	CASSEGDAHETQYF	TGTGCCAGCAGCGAAGGGGACGCGCACGAGACCCAGTACTTC
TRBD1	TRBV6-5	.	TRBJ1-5	CASSLTAGTGSQPQHF	TGTGCCAGCAGTTTAACCGCCGGGACAGGGAGTCAGCCCCAGCATTTT
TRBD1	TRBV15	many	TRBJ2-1	CATRAGTGGNEQFF	TGTGCCACCAGGGCCGGGACAGGGGGTAATGAGCAGTTCTTC
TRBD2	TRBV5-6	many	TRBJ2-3	CASSSKRGRDTQYF	TGTGCCAGCAGCTCGAAGCGGGGGAGAGATACGCAGTATTTT
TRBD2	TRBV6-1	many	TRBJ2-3	CASTRLAGSTDTQYF	TGTGCCAGCACCCGACTAGCGGGGAGCACAGATACGCAGTATTTT
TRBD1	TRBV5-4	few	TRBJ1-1	CASSSDIIRQGEDTEAFF	TGTGCCAGCAGCTCCGATATAATAAGACAGGGGGAGGACACTGAAGCTTTCTTT
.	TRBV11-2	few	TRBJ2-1	CASSRLRSRANEQFF	TGTGCCAGCAGCCGCCTCCGGTCCAGGGCCAATGAGCAGTTCTTC
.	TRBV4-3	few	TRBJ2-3	CASSQDWETASTDTQYF	TGCGCCAGCAGCCAAGATTGGGAGACAGCTAGCACAGATACGCAGTATTTT
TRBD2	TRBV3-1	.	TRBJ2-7	CASSQRGGLGEQYF	TGTGCCAGCAGCCAACGGGGGGGCCTTGGTGAGCAGTACTTC
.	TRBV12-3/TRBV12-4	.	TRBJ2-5	CTCSLALSGSYQETQYF	TGTACCTGCAGTTTAGCGCTGAGCGGTTCGTACCAAGAGACCCAGTACTTC
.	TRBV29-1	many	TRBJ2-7	CSAGRSGPSYEQYF	TGCAGCGCGGGTAGAAGCGGGCCGTCCTACGAGCAGTACTTC
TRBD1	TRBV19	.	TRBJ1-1	CASSIGATGATEAFF	TGTGCCAGTAGTATAGGGGCGACAGGGGCAACTGAAGCTTTCTTT
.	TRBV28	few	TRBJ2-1	CASSPTGVLVYNEQFF	TGTGCCAGCAGTCCCACCGGGGTCCTTGTCTACAATGAGCAGTTCTTC
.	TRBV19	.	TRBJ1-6	CASSLGLLDSPLHF	TGTGCCAGTAGCCTAGGACTTCTCGATTCACCCCTCCACTTT
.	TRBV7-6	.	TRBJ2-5	CASSLDGNGETQYF	TGTGCCAGCAGCTTAGACGGAAACGGGGAGACCCAGTACTTC
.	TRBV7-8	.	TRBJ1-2	CASSYDYYGYTF	TGTGCCAGCAGCTACGATTACTATGGCTACACCTTC
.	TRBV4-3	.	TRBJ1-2	CASSQGLLGYGYTF	TGCGCCAGCAGCCAAGGGCTGCTAGGGTATGGCTACACCTTC
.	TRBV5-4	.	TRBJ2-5	CASSPPHGQETQYF	TGTGCCAGCAGCCCTCCCCATGGCCAAGAGACCCAGTACTTC